Below are 28 T cell receptor beta chains sequenced from a single sample in a study of T cells in Graves' hyperthyroidism and ophthalmopathy. RNA transcripts served as the template for amplifying TCR beta CDR3 regions. Primed by the HTBI set, a first-round RT-PCR was run on the TCR CDR3. TCRdb re-derived calls from the multiplex PCR reads in MiXCR, one entry per CDR3 protein. The data hold under 650,000 distinct CDR3 sequences, with about 17% observed a single time. Sequenced material: blood. All receptors come from a woman younger than 45 with Graves' hyperthyroidism.

Concerning this clonotype itself: One junction end disagrees with the germline gene, perhaps due to a read error. The chain joins TRBV19 to TRBJ2-3; D is undetermined. The CDR3 is 17 residues long. Germline V gives CDR1 LNHDA, CDR2 SQIVND (reference sequence). CDR3 sequence reads: CASNIEWIEPRTDTQYF. CDR3 DNA sequence: TGTGCCAGTAATATAGAATGGATCGAGCCTCGCACAGATACGCAGTATTTT.

The chain employs TRBV5-6 and TRBJ1-1; TRBD1 agrees at 7 bases. The germline CDR1 and CDR2 sequences are SGHDT and YYEEEE. The CDR3 is 14 amino acids. V lost 4 bases, J lost 6 bases, and 9 bases stayed unmatched. DNA for the CDR3: TGTGCCAGCAGCACTTGGGGACAGTCCTCTGAAGCTTTCTTT. Residues: CASSTWGQSSEAFF.

The gene calls are TRBV7-9 and TRBJ2-3; D is uncertain. Germline values: CDR1 SEHNR, CDR2 FQNEAQ (reference sequence). Deletions cut 5 bases from V and 5 bases from J, with 8 bases between. This CDR3 contains 12 residues. The chain's CDR3 is CASSKGRDTQYF. CDR3 sequence (DNA): TGTGCCAGCAGCAAAGGAAGAGATACGCAGTATTTT.

This clonotype has ten or more counts. V usage is TRBV20-1 and J usage is TRBJ2-3; TRBD2 matches 7 bases. The CDR3 extends over 14 amino acids. Germline V gene sequence: CDR1 DFQATT, CDR2 SNEGSKA (reference sequence). The ends lost 6 bases at V and 4 bases at J; junction bases unmatched: 10. The CDR3, as DNA: TGCAGTGCCGATGGGAGGGAAGTTTCAGATACGCAGTATTTT. Translating gives CSADGREVSDTQYF.

This clonotype was picked up a small number of times. V is TRBV10-3 and J is TRBJ1-6; D uncertain. The CDR3 sequence is 14 residues long. Germline-derived CDR1 and CDR2 are ENHRY and SYGVKD. Trimming shortened V by 7 bases and J by 7 bases, and 14 bases separated the two germline ends. CDR3 sequence reads: CAIMKELPNSPLHF. DNA of the CDR3: TGTGCCATCATGAAGGAGCTTCCGAATTCACCCCTCCACTTT.

This clonotype came up many times. The gene calls are TRBV27 and TRBJ2-2; D may be TRBD2 (5 bases). V lost 6 bases and J 2 bases, leaving 13 bases between the germline ends. The germline V gene has CDR1 MNHEY and CDR2 SMNVEV (reference sequence). This CDR3 is built from 15 residues. CDR3 protein: CASSFGILNTGELFF. In DNA, the CDR3 is TGTGCCAGCAGCTTCGGGATCTTAAACACCGGGGAGCTGTTTTTT.

The rearrangement links TRBV5-1 to TRBJ2-3, with 10 nucleotides matching TRBD2. The V segment lost 5 bases and the J segment 1 base; nucleotides outside the gene matches: 4. The length of the CDR3 is 15 residues. Germline values: CDR1 SGHRS, CDR2 YFSETQ. The CDR3 loop is CASRQSGRGTDTQYF. The CDR3 DNA follows: TGCGCCAGCAGACAAAGCGGGAGGGGCACAGATACGCAGTATTTT.

The rearrangement joins TRBV28 to TRBJ2-1; 7 nucleotides align to TRBD1. Per the germline V gene, CDR1 is MDHEN and CDR2 is SYDVKM. The CDR3 consists of 16 residues. Trimming cost V 4 bases and J 5 bases; bases outside gene matches: 11. Here the CDR3 reads CASSSGGTALNNEQFF. CDR3 DNA: TGTGCCAGCAGTTCCGGTGGGACAGCCCTTAACAATGAGCAGTTCTTC.

The genes are TRBV5-1 and TRBJ2-3, with no clear D. Germline-derived CDR1 and CDR2 are SGHRS and YFSETQ. The V gene lost 0 bases and the J gene lost 6 bases, with 11 bases spanning the gap. CDR3 length: 14 amino acids. CDR3 sequence: CASSLEVQPDTQYF. The CDR3 DNA reads TGCGCCAGCAGCTTGGAGGTCCAGCCGGATACGCAGTATTTT.

This clonotype was recorded at least ten times. This rearrangement joins TRBV6-5 to TRBJ2-3, with D unresolved. This CDR3 has 16 amino acids. CDR1 is MNHEY and CDR2 is SVGAGI in the germline V gene. Trimming took off 0 bases at V and 0 bases at J, with 10 bases between the two ends. This CDR3 is CASSYSRRPSTDTQYF. As DNA, the CDR3 is TGTGCCAGCAGTTACTCGAGGCGACCGAGCACAGATACGCAGTATTTT.

Comments on this clonotype: This may stem from a read error, because a much larger clone lies one nucleotide away. The CDR3: CASSPQGAASRLNEQFF. The CDR3 DNA sequence: TGTGCCAGCAGCCCTCAGGGGGCGGCTAGCCGCCTCAATGAGCAGTTCTTC. V is TRBV28 and J is TRBJ2-1; 8 nucleotides agree with TRBD1. V lost 6 bases and J lost 6; bases outside the gene matches: 16. Germline lookup yields CDR1 MDHEN and CDR2 SYDVKM. The CDR3 consists of 17 residues.

This clonotype was counted ten times or more. The chain is built from TRBV27 and TRBJ2-7; 8 nucleotides line up with TRBD1. This CDR3 region has 14 residues. Losses at the gene ends were 6 bases for V and 7 bases for J; bases not matched to a gene: 11. CDR1 and CDR2 (germline): MNHEY, SMNVEV (reference sequence). Here the CDR3 reads CASSLTGTGYEQYF. For the CDR3, the DNA is TGTGCCAGCAGCTTGACCGGGACAGGTTATGAGCAGTACTTC.

This clonotype showed up many times. The V gene is TRBV18, the J gene TRBJ2-7; 10 nucleotides agree with TRBD1. Germline V gene lookup returns CDR1 KGHSH and CDR2 LQKENI. V gave up 3 bases and J gave up 5 bases; unmatched junction bases: 1. This CDR3 region has 13 residues. As DNA, the CDR3 is TGTGCCAGCTCACCGGGACAGGGGAACGAGCAGTACTTC. Its translation is CASSPGQGNEQYF.

This clonotype was recorded at least ten times. The CDR3 is CASSFRTSRNYEQYF. The CDR3 region has the DNA TGTGCCAGCAGTTTCCGGACTAGCAGAAACTACGAGCAGTACTTC. The chain couples TRBV12-3 or TRBV12-4 to TRBJ2-7, with 8 bases that match TRBD2. This CDR3 spans 15 amino acids. The V and J ends lost 3 bases and 3 bases, in that order; junction bases with no gene match: 7.

This clonotype was observed a handful of times. The chain couples TRBV7-6 to TRBJ1-1; D gene ambiguous. The ends were cut back, 5 bases at V and 2 bases at J, with 18 bases in the middle. Germline V CDR1 and CDR2: SGHVS, FNYEAQ. This CDR3 spans 16 amino acids. CDR3 nucleotide sequence: TGTGCCAGCAGCCCGTTGCGGTTGTCAGCCAACACTGAAGCTTTCTTT. Protein: CASSPLRLSANTEAFF.

V usage is TRBV12-3 or TRBV12-4 and J usage is TRBJ2-7; tentative D call: TRBD1 (8 bases). This CDR3 region has 17 residues. The V gene lost 5 bases and the J gene lost 3 bases, with 23 bases spanning the gap. Written as DNA, the CDR3 is TGTGCCAGCAGTCCTAAACAGGGGGGGCTCTCTTACTACGAGCAGTACTTC. Encoded protein: CASSPKQGGLSYYEQYF.

This clonotype was counted at least ten times. V is TRBV12-3 or TRBV12-4 and J is TRBJ2-1; 7 bases map to TRBD1. CDR3 size: 13 residues. V shed 6 bases and J 8 bases; nucleotides not matched to a gene: 7. The CDR3 sequence: CASSSYRGDEQFF. As DNA, the CDR3 is TGTGCCAGCAGCTCCTACAGGGGCGATGAGCAGTTCTTC.

This clonotype was found a few times. The chain recombines TRBV20-1 with TRBJ2-7, with 7 bases matching TRBD2. V lost 1 base and J lost 4; bases outside the gene matches: 13. This CDR3 spans 16 amino acids. From germline, CDR1 is DFQATT and CDR2 SNEGSKA (reference sequence). The chain's CDR3 is CSARGGTGGRRYEQYF. The CDR3 DNA sequence: TGCAGTGCTAGAGGGGGTACGGGCGGGAGAAGGTACGAGCAGTACTTC.

In this sample, this clonotype turned up many times. The chain combines TRBV2 with TRBJ1-1, with D unresolved. The CDR3 extends over 12 amino acids. Germline V lookup: CDR1 SNHLY, CDR2 FYNNEI. V was cut by 10 bases and J by 1 base, with 10 bases left in between. This chain's CDR3 is CATKGPNTEAFF. The CDR3 DNA sequence: TGTGCCACCAAGGGTCCGAACACTGAAGCTTTCTTT.

This clonotype was counted ten times or more. CDR3 sequence (DNA): TGTGCCAGCAGTGAGGAAGAAGCTTTCTTT. This codes for CASSEEEAFF. This chain joins TRBV6-1 and TRBJ1-1; the D is unclear. Germline V gene sequence: CDR1 MNHNS, CDR2 SASEGT. This CDR3 region has 10 residues. V lost 3 bases and J 8 bases, leaving 4 bases between the germline ends.

This clonotype was counted ten times or more. The chain uses TRBV20-1 and TRBJ1-5, with a weak D call TRBD1 (5 bases). The length of the CDR3 is 13 residues. Germline assignment: CDR1 DFQATT and CDR2 SNEGSKA (reference sequence). This CDR3 is CSAGGKEDQPQHF. DNA for the CDR3: TGCAGCGCCGGGGGAAAGGAAGATCAGCCCCAGCATTTT.

Remarks on this clonotype: Germline is not matched at one junction end, which may reflect a read error. The gene calls are TRBV3-1 and TRBJ2-1, with 7 bases identical to TRBD2. Germline lookup yields CDR1 LGHDT and CDR2 YNNKEL (reference sequence). CDR3 length: 15 amino acids. The DNA of the CDR3 is TGTGCCAGCAGCACTCGGACTAGTTTCACTAATGGGCAGTTCTTC. Translated, it gives CASSTRTSFTNGQFF.

This clonotype was counted many times. The genes are TRBV28 and TRBJ2-7; TRBD2 aligns across 9 bases. V shed 6 bases and J 6 bases; nucleotides not matched to a gene: 9. Germline assignment: CDR1 MDHEN and CDR2 SYDVKM. The CDR3 loop spans 14 amino acids. Written as DNA, the CDR3 is TGTGCCAGCAGCCCCCCTAGCGGGATTGGCGAGCAGTACTTC. As protein: CASSPPSGIGEQYF.

The chain employs TRBV5-1 and TRBJ2-1, with 14 nucleotides matching TRBD2. V shed 4 bases and J 15 bases; nucleotides not matched to a gene: 9. Germline CDR1 reads SGHRS; CDR2 reads YFSETQ. The CDR3 length is 14 residues. The CDR3 DNA sequence: TGCGCCAGCAGCCCGGGACTAGCGGGAGTCTACGCGTTCTTC. It codes for CASSPGLAGVYAFF.

The sample holds one count of this clonotype. Germline and junction disagree at one end, which may indicate a read error. This rearrangement joins TRBV6-7 to TRBJ2-3; 12 nucleotides align to TRBD2. Being an ORF, TRBV6-7 has a function that is uncertain. This CDR3 contains 21 residues. The CDR3 DNA is TGTTCCAGCAGTTACTCCGGAGGGGGACTAGCGGGTCTTCGGGGCACAGATACGCAGTATTTT. Translation gives CSSSYSGGGLAGLRGTDTQYF.

Many counts were recorded for this clonotype. The chain uses TRBV18 and TRBJ2-1; D may be TRBD2 (5 bases). Germline CDR1 KGHSH, CDR2 LQKENI. The V and J ends lost 3 bases and 8 bases respectively, with 8 bases between them. CDR3 length: 12 amino acids. The CDR3 DNA reads as TGTGCCAGCTCACCTGGCGGGTATGAGCAGTTCTTC. Translation gives CASSPGGYEQFF. The full variable domain, with the rest looked up from reference TRBV18 and TRBJ2-1, is NAGVMQNPRHLVRRRGQEARLRCSPMKGHSHVYWYRQLPEEGLKFMVYLQKENIIDESGMPKERFSAEFPKEGPSILRIQQVVRGDSAAYFCASSPGGYEQFFGPGTRLTVL.

This clonotype was seen ten or more times. The rearrangement joins TRBV18 to TRBJ2-3, with 9 nucleotides matching TRBD1. The germline gives CDR1 KGHSH, CDR2 LQKENI. V dropped 3 bases and J dropped 1; count of bases not matched to a gene: 5. The CDR3 contains 16 residues. In DNA, the CDR3 is TGTGCCAGCTCACCTCCTCGGACAGGGGGCACAGATACGCAGTATTTT. Translating gives CASSPPRTGGTDTQYF.

In this sample, this clonotype turned up many times. The V gene is TRBV27, the J gene TRBJ2-7; TRBD1 aligns across 9 bases. Germline V CDR1 and CDR2: MNHEY, SMNVEV (reference sequence). The junction had 8 bases not matched to a gene; V was cut back by 6 bases and J by 2 bases. CDR3 length equals 15 residues. The CDR3 here is CASSDRGYPTYEQYF. The CDR3 DNA reads TGTGCCAGCAGCGACAGGGGGTATCCTACCTACGAGCAGTACTTC.